The present T cell receptor (beta chain) was sequenced within a study of response to subunit inactivated influenza vaccine. Broader study findings: Each seasonal flu vaccination may recruit only limited new T cells, authors suggested.

There are 17 residues in the CDR3. Germline V gives CDR1 LNHDA, CDR2 SQIVND (reference sequence). V was clipped by 5 bases and J by 1 base; unmatched bases: 6. MiXCR, run by TCRdb on the RT-PCR reads, gives a single entry per CDR3 protein. The sample consists of 650,000 to 800,000 distinct CDR3 sequences, around 14% of them appearing once. Of note for this clonotype: Antigen: not known.

The chain carries TRBV19 and TRBJ2-6; 9 nucleotides line up with TRBD1. This clonotype was obtained from a man between 50 and 59 years old who received an inactivated influenza vaccine. The sample consisted of PBMCs from blood, taken 14 to 15 days before vaccination. The CDR3 DNA reads TGTGCCAGTAGTGCCGGACAGGGGTGGTCTGGGGCCAACGTCCTGACTTTC. Translation gives CASSAGQGWSGANVLTF.